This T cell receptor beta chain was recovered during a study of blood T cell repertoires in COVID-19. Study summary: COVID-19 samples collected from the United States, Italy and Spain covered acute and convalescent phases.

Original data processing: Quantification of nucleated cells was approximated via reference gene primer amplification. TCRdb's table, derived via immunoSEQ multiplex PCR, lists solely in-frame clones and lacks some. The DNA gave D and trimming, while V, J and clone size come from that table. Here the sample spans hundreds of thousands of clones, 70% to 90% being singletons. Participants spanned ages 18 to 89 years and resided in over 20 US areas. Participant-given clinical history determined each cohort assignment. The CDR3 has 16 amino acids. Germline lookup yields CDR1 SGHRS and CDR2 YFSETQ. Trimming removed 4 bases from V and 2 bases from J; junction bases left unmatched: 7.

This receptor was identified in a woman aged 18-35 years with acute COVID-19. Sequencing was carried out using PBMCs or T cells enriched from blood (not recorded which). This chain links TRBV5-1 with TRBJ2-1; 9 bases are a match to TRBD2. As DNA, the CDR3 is TGCGCCAGCAGCACCGGCGGCGGGAGGGCCTACAATGAGCAGTTCTTC. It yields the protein CASSTGGGRAYNEQFF. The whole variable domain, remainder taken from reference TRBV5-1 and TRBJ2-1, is KAGVTQTPRYLIKTRGQQVTLSCSPISGHRSVSWYQQTPGQGLQFLFEYFSETQRNKGNFPGRFSGRQFSNSRSEMNVSTLELGDSALYLCASSTGGGRAYNEQFFGPGTRLTVL.